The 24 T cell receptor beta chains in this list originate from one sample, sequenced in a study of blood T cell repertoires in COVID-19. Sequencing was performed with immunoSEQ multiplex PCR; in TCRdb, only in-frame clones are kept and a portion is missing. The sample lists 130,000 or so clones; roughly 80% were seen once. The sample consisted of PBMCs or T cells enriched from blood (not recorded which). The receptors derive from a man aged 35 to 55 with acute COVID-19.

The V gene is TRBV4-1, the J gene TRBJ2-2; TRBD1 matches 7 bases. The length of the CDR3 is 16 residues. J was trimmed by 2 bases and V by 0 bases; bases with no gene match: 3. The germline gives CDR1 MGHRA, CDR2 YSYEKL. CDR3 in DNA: TGCGCCAGCAGCCAAGATCGGACAGGAAACACCGGGGAGCTGTTTTTT. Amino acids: CASSQDRTGNTGELFF.

The CDR3 is CASSAEWTQYF. The CDR3 nucleotides are TGCGCCAGCAGTGCTGAGTGGACCCAGTACTTC. V and J are TRBV10-2 and TRBJ2-5; D remains unclear. V lost 4 bases and J 7 bases, leaving 7 bases between the germline ends. Germline assignment: CDR1 WSHSY and CDR2 SAAADI. This CDR3 is built from 11 residues.

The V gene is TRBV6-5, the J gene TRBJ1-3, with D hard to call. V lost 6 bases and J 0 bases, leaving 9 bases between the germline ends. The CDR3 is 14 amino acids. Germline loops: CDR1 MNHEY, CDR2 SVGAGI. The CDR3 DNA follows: TGTGCCAGCAGCGTTGAGAGCTCTGGAAACACCATATATTTT. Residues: CASSVESSGNTIYF.

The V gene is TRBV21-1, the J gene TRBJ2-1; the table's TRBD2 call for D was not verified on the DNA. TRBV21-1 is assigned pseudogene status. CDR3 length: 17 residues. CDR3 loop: CASSKARPAGFYNEQFF. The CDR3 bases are TGTGCCAGCAGCAAAGCGCGGCCAGCGGGGTTCTACAATGAGCAGTTCTTC.

Here the CDR3 reads CASSSSSGVTYEQYF. The CDR3 region has the DNA TGCGCCAGCAGCTCCTCTAGCGGGGTTACCTACGAGCAGTACTTC. The rearrangement joins TRBV5-1 to TRBJ2-7, with 9 bases that match TRBD2. The germline CDR1 and CDR2 sequences are SGHRS and YFSETQ. The CDR3 spans 15 residues. Trimming at V came to 3 bases and at J to 2 bases, leaving 6 bases not matched to a gene.

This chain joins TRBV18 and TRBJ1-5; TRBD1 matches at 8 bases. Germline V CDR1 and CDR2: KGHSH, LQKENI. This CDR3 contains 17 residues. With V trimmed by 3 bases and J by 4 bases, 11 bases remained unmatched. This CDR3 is CASSPPSGQGWNQPQHF. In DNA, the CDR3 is TGTGCCAGCTCACCGCCCTCCGGACAGGGTTGGAATCAGCCCCAGCATTTT.

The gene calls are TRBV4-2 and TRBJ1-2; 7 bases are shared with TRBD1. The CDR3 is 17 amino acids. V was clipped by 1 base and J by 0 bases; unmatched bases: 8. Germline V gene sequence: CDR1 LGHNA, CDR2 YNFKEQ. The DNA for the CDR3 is TGTGCCAGCAGCCAAGCCACGGGGACAGTCACTAACTATGGCTACACCTTC. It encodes CASSQATGTVTNYGYTF.

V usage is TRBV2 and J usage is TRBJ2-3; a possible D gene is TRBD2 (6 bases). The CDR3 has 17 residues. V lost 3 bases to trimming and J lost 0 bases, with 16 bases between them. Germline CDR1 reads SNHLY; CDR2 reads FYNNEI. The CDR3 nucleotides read TGTGCCAGCAGTGATAATGGGGCGGGGACTAGCACAGATACGCAGTATTTT. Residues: CASSDNGAGTSTDTQYF.

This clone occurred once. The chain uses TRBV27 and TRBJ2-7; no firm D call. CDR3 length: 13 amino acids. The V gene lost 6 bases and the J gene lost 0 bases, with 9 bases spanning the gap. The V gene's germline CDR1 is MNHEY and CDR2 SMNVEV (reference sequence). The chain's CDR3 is CASSPGSSYEQYF. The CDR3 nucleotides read TGTGCCAGCAGCCCCGGGTCCTCCTACGAGCAGTACTTC.

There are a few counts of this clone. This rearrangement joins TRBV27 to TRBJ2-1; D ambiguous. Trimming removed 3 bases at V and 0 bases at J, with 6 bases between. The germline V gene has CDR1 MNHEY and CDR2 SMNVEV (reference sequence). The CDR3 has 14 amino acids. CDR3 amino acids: CASSFFNSYNEQFF. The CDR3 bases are TGTGCCAGCAGTTTTTTTAACTCCTACAATGAGCAGTTCTTC.

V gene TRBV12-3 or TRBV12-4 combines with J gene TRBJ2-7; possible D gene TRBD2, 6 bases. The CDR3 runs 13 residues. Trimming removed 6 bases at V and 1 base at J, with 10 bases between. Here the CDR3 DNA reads TGTGCCAGCAGGCCGGGACTTTCCTACGAGCAGTACTTC. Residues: CASRPGLSYEQYF.

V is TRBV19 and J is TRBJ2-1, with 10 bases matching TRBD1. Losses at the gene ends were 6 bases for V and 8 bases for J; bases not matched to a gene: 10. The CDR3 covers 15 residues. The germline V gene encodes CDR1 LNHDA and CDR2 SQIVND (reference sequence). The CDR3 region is CASSTSGQGKYEQFF. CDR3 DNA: TGTGCCAGTAGCACCTCGGGACAGGGGAAGTATGAGCAGTTCTTC.

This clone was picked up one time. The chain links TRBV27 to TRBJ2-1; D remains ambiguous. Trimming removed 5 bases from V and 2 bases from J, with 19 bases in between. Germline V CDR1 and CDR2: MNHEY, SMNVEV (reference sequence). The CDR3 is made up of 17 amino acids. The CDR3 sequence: CASSKAPEPRAYNEQFF. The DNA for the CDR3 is TGTGCCAGCAGTAAAGCCCCTGAACCTCGAGCCTACAATGAGCAGTTCTTC.

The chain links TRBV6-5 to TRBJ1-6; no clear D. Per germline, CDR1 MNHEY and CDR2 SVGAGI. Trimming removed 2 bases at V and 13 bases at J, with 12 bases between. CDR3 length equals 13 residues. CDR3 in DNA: TGTGCCAGCAGTTACGATGACGGGGAGCCCCTCCACTTT. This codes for CASSYDDGEPLHF.

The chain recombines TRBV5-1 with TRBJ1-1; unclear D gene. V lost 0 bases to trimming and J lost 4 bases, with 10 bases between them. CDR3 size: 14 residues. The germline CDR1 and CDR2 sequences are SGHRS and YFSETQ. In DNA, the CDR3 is TGCGCCAGCAGCTTGGACAGCCCCGTCACTGAAGCTTTCTTT. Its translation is CASSLDSPVTEAFF.

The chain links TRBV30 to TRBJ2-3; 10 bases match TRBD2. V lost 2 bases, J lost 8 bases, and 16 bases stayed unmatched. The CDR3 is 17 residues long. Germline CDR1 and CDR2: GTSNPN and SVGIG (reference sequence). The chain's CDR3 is CAWSHTLLAGAWGTQYF. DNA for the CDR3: TGTGCCTGGAGTCACACCCTCCTAGCGGGGGCCTGGGGTACGCAGTATTTT.

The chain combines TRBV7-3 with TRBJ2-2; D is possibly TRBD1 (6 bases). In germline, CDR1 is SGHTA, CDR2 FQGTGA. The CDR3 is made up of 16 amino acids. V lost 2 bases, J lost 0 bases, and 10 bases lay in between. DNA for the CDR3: TGTGCCAGCAGCTTACAGGGGACGGCGAACACCGGGGAGCTGTTTTTT. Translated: CASSLQGTANTGELFF. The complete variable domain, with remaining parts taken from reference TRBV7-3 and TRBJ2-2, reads GAGVSQTPSNKVTEKGKYVELRCDPISGHTALYWYRQSLGQGPEFLIYFQGTGAADDSGLPNDRFFAVRPEGSVSTLKIQRTERGDSAVYLCASSLQGTANTGELFFGEGSRLTVL.

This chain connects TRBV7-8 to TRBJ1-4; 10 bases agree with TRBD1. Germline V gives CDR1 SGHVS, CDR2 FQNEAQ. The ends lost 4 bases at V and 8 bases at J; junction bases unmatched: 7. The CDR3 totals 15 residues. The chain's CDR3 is CASSSDRGRGEKLFF. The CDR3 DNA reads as TGTGCCAGCAGCTCCGACAGGGGGCGCGGGGAAAAACTGTTTTTT.

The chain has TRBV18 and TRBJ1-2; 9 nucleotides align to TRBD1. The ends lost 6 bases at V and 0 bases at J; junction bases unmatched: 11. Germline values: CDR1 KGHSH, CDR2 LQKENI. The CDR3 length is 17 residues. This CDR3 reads CASSSSGTGLSNYGYTF. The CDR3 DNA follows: TGTGCCAGCTCGTCTTCCGGGACAGGGTTATCTAACTATGGCTACACCTTC.

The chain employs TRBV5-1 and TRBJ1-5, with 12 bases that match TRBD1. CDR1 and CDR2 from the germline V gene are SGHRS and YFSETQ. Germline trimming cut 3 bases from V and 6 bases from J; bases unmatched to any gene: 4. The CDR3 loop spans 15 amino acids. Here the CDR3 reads CASSSGTGGGQPQHF. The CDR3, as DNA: TGCGCCAGCAGCTCCGGGACAGGGGGCGGTCAGCCCCAGCATTTT.

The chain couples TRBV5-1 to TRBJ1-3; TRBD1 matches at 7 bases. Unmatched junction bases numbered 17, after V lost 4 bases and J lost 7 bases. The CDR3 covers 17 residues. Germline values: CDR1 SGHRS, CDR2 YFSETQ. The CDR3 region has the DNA TGCGCCAGCAGCCCCGTGGTATTGACAGGGTCAGGCAACACCATATATTTT. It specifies CASSPVVLTGSGNTIYF.

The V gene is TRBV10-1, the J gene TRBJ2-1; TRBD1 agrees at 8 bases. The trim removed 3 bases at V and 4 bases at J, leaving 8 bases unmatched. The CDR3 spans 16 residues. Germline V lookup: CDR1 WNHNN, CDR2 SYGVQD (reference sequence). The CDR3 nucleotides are TGCGCCAGCAGTGAAGCAGGGGGCGCCGGGTACAATGAGCAGTTCTTC. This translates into CASSEAGGAGYNEQFF.

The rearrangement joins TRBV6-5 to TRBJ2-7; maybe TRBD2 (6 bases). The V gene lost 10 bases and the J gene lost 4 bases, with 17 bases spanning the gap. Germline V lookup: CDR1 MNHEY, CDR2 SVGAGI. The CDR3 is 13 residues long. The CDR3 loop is CATGRRGGYEQYF. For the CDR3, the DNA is TGTGCCACCGGACGGCGGGGAGGTTACGAGCAGTACTTC.

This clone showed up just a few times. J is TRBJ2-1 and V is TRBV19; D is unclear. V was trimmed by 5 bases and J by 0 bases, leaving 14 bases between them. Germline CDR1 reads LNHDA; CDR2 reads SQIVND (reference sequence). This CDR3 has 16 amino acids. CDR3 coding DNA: TGTGCCAGTAGTCCCCTCGGAGCCCTCTCCTACAATGAGCAGTTCTTC. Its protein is CASSPLGALSYNEQFF.